The 10 T cell receptor beta chains presented below share a single source sample, sequenced in a study of T cell changes during pregnancy in multiple sclerosis. Sequencing was performed with immunoSEQ multiplex PCR; in TCRdb, only in-frame clones are kept and a portion is missing. The sample carries around 84,000 clones, approximately 95% recorded once. Sequencing used peripheral blood, obtained in the second trimester of pregnancy. These receptors came from a female donor in good health, enrolled as a control in a pregnancy study.

The chain joins TRBV21-1 to TRBJ2-2; no DNA check was done on the table's D call, TRBD2. TRBV21-1 counts as a pseudogene. This CDR3 spans 21 amino acids. The CDR3 DNA is TGTGCCAGCGGGGGTGAGACTAGCGGGAGGACTCCTATAGCGAACACCGGGGAGCTGTTTTTT. Amino acid sequence: CASGGETSGRTPIANTGELFF.

The V and J genes are TRBV11-2 and TRBJ2-7, with 7 bases matching TRBD1. The length of the CDR3 is 14 residues. Germline V lookup: CDR1 SGHAT, CDR2 FQNNGV. The V gene end was trimmed by 1 base and the J gene end by 4 bases; junction bases not matched to a gene: 4. DNA of the CDR3: TGTGCCAGCAGCTTAGGTCCAGGGGGATACGAGCAGTACTTC. The encoded protein is CASSLGPGGYEQYF.

V and J are TRBV6-5 and TRBJ1-5; D remains unclear. V lost 0 bases, J lost 6 bases, and 9 bases lay in between. This CDR3 comprises 14 residues. CDR1 MNHEY and CDR2 SVGAGI come from the germline V gene. CDR3 bases: TGTGCCAGCAGTTACTCGACACGGGGTCAGCCCCAGCATTTT. The encoded protein is CASSYSTRGQPQHF.

J is TRBJ2-1 and V is TRBV7-8; 13 bases fit TRBD2. The CDR3 is 17 amino acids. The germline V gene has CDR1 SGHVS and CDR2 FQNEAQ. J gave up 4 bases and V 1 base, and 4 bases lay outside the gene matches. The CDR3 DNA is TGTGCCAGCAGCTTAGGACTAGCGGGAGGCCCATACAATGAGCAGTTCTTC. The encoded protein is CASSLGLAGGPYNEQFF.

Only one count was recorded for this clone. CDR3 protein: CASSLAGESGELFF. CDR3 sequence (DNA): TGTGCCAGCAGTTTAGCGGGTGAATCTGGGGAGCTGTTTTTT. The V and J genes are TRBV28 and TRBJ2-2; a weak D match, TRBD2 (5 bases). Germline CDR1 MDHEN, CDR2 SYDVKM. Between the trimmed V and J ends, which lost 2 bases and 8 bases, there was a span of 12 bases. This CDR3 has 14 residues.

The rearrangement uses TRBV5-4 and TRBJ2-7, with D possibly matching TRBD1 (5 bases). The length of the CDR3 is 14 residues. Trimming left V 0 bases short and J 4 bases short, with 11 bases between. CDR1 and CDR2 (germline): SGHNT, YYREEE (reference sequence). As DNA, the CDR3 is TGTGCCAGCAGCTTGGTAGGGGCGGAGTACGAGCAGTACTTC. Residues: CASSLVGAEYEQYF.

The chain links TRBV5-1 to TRBJ2-1; perhaps TRBD2 as D (5 bases). In germline, CDR1 is SGHRS, CDR2 YFSETQ. V gave up 1 base and J gave up 10 bases, with 9 bases separating them. CDR3 length equals 12 residues. The CDR3 reads CASSLMGSEQFF. The CDR3 bases are TGCGCCAGCAGCTTGATGGGGAGCGAGCAGTTCTTC. The full variable domain, rest sourced from reference TRBV5-1 and TRBJ2-1, is KAGVTQTPRYLIKTRGQQVTLSCSPISGHRSVSWYQQTPGQGLQFLFEYFSETQRNKGNFPGRFSGRQFSNSRSEMNVSTLELGDSALYLCASSLMGSEQFFGPGTRLTVL.

The chain combines TRBV27 with TRBJ1-4, with a weak D call TRBD1 (6 bases). The ends were cut back, 10 bases at V and 4 bases at J, with 19 bases in the middle. Germline CDR1 MNHEY, CDR2 SMNVEV (reference sequence). CDR3 size: 15 residues. For the CDR3, the DNA is TGTGCCAACCCAGGGGACGCGTCCAGTAATGAAAAACTGTTTTTT. It encodes CANPGDASSNEKLFF.

This chain uses TRBV6-1 with TRBJ1-3; 10 bases align to TRBD1. CDR1 is MNHNS and CDR2 is SASEGT in the germline V gene. Trimming took 8 bases from V and 8 from J; bases not matched to a gene: 9. This CDR3 contains 14 residues. The CDR3 here is CASGDRGRADTIYF. CDR3 DNA sequence: TGTGCCAGCGGAGACAGGGGGCGGGCAGACACCATATATTTT.

The table lists this clone with a count of one. The chain couples TRBV5-1 to TRBJ1-2; D unresolved. V was shortened by 4 bases and J by 1 base, with 11 bases between the two germline ends. The CDR3 length is 14 residues. Germline lookup yields CDR1 SGHRS and CDR2 YFSETQ. CDR3 DNA: TGCGCCAGCAGCAGCGTGCCCGGTAACTATGGCTACACCTTC. Translated, it gives CASSSVPGNYGYTF.